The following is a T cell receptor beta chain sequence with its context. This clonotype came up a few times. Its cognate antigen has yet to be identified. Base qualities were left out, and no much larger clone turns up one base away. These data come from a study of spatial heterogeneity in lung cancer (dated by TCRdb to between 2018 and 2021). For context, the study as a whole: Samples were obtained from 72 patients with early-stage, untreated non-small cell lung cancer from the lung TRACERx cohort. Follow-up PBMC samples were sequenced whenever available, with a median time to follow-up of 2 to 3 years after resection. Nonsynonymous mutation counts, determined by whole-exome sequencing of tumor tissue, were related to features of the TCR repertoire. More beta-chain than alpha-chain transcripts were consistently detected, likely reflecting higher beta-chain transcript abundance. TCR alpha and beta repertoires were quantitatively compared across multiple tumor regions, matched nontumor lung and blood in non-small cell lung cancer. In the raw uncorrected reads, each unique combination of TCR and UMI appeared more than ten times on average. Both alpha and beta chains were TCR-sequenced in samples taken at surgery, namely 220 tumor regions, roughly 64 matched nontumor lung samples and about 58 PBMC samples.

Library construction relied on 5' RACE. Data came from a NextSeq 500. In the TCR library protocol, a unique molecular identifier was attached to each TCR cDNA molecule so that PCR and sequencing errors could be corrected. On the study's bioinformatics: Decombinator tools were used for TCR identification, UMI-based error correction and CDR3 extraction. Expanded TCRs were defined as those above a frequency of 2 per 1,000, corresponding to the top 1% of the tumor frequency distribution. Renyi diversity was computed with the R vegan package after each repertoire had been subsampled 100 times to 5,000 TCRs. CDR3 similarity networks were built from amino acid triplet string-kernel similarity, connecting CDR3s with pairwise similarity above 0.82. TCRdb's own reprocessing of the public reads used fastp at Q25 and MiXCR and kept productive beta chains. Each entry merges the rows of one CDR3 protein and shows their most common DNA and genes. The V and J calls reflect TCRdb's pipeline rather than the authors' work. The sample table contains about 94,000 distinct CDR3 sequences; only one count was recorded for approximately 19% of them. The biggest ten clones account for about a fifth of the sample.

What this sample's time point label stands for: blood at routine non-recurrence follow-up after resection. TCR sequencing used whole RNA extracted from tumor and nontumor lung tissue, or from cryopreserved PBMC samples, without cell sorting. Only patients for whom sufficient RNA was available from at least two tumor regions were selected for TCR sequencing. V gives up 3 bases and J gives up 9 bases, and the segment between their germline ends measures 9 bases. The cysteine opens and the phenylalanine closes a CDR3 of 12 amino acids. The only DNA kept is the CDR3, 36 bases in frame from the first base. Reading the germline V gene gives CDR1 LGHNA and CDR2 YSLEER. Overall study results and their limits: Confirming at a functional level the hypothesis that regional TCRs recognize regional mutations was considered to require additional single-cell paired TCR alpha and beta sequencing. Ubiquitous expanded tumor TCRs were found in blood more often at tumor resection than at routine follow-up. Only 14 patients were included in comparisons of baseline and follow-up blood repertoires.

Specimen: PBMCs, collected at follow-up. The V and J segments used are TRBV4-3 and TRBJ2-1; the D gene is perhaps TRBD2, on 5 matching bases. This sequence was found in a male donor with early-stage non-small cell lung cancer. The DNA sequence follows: TGCGCCAGCAGCCAGTTTGAGGGTGAGCAGTTCTTC. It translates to CASSQFEGEQFF.